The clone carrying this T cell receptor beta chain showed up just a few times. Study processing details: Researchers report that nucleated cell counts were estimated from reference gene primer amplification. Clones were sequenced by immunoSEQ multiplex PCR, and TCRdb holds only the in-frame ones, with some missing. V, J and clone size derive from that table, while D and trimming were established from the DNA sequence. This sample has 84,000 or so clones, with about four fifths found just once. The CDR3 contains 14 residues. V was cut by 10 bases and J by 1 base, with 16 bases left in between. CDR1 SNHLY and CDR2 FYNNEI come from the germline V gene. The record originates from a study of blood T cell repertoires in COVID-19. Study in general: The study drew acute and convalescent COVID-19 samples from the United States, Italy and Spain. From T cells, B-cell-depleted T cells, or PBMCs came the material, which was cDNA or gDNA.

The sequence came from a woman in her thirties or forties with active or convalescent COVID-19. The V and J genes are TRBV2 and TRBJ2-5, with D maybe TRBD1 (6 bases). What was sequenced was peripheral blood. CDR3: CAIGVEDSQETQYF. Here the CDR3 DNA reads TGTGCCATCGGCGTAGAGGACAGCCAAGAGACCCAGTACTTC.